These T cell receptor beta chains were read from a single sample in a study of cytomegalovirus exposure and HLA in healthy donors. Produced via immunoSEQ multiplex PCR; TCRdb's table is partial and in-frame only. The table includes 150,000 to 200,000 clones, 60% to 80% detected once. The sample comprised PBMCs. The receptor source for this set is a man aged 40-55 years in good health and CMV-seropositive. CDR3s leave out the opening cysteine and the closing phenylalanine or tryptophan.

TRBV30 11 AWSPGLAGGLY
TRBV6-1 13 ASRGGTGGKETQY
TRBV6-6 12 ASRTLRGFSGYT
TRBV13 13 ASSSSVGALNEQF
TRBV19 12 ASTAGGRAGEQF
TRBV6-5 12 ASSLSRGFYEQY
TRBV6-5 11 ASSYRQGYEQY
TRBV4-1 16 ASSQGRTGGISGNTIY
TRBV19 11 ASSPTPGYEQY
TRBV11-2 14 ASSPRRAPSGNTIY
TRBV5-6 12 ASSLIEGGNIQY
TRBV7-7 14 ASSLGPGLLSNEQF
TRBV7-8 14 ASSLDRKGRGETQY
TRBV12-5 15 ASGLVVPQVSSYEQY
TRBV27 12 ASSLRQGANEQF
TRBV7-6 12 ASSLSGGFYEQY
TRBV9 14 ASSVGLAASYNEQF
TRBV5-1 12 ASSTGTDGNTIY
TRBV6-1 12 ASDRGDFNEKLF
TRBV6-1 13 ASSEGGGPNYGYT